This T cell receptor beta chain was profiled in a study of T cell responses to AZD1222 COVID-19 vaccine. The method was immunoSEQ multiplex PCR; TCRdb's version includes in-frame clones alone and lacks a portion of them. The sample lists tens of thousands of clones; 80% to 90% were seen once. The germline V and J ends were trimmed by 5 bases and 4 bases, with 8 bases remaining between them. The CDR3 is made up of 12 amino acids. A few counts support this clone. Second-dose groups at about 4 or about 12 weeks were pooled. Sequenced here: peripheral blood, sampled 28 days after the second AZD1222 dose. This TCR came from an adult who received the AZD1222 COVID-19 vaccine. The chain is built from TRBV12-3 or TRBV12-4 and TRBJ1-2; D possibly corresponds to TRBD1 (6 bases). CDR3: CASSQTGYGYTF. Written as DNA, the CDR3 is TGTGCCAGCAGTCAGACAGGCTATGGCTACACCTTC.